The 27 T cell receptor beta chains listed next were all sequenced from one sample in a study of graft-versus-host responses after intestinal transplantation. Intraepithelial plus lamina propria lymphocytes were released by processing graft tissue. TCRdb keeps only in-frame clones here, not all; method: immunoSEQ multiplex PCR. Here the sample spans 4,000 to 5,000 clones, 60% to 85% being singletons. The specimen was ileum tissue, collected approximately 130 days after intestinal transplantation. The receptors originated from a human patient who received an intestinal transplant, so some T cells may come from the graft donor.

The gene calls are TRBV27 and TRBJ1-6, with a weak D call TRBD1 (6 bases). The germline CDR1 and CDR2 sequences are MNHEY and SMNVEV (reference sequence). Trimming removed 5 bases at V and 8 bases at J, with 19 bases between. The CDR3 has 16 residues. The CDR3: CASSEHREWLYSPLHF. The DNA for the CDR3 is TGTGCCAGCAGTGAACACAGGGAGTGGTTGTATTCACCCCTCCACTTT.

The CDR3 region is CASSGDPDTGELFF. The CDR3 DNA is TGTGCCAGCAGTGGAGACCCCGACACCGGGGAGCTGTTTTTT. The J gene is TRBJ2-2, the V gene TRBV6-4; D not resolved. CDR3 length equals 14 residues. The V gene's germline CDR1 is MRHNA and CDR2 SNTAGT. Trimming took off 4 bases at V and 3 bases at J, with 9 bases between the two ends.

This clone turned up a few times. Other nucleotide sequences from this sample produce the same CDR3. V gene TRBV2 combines with J gene TRBJ2-3, with 9 bases fitting TRBD2. The germline gives CDR1 SNHLY, CDR2 FYNNEI. With 5 bases clipped from V and 2 bases from J, the junction kept 2 bases outside the gene matches. The CDR3 runs to 14 residues. The DNA of the CDR3 is TGTGCCAGCAGTTCTAGCGGGAACACAGATACGCAGTATTTT. Protein: CASSSSGNTDTQYF.

The rearrangement links TRBV4-1 to TRBJ2-4, with D possibly TRBD1 on 6 matching bases. Trimming took off 1 base at V and 6 bases at J, with 13 bases between the two ends. Germline-derived CDR1 and CDR2 are MGHRA and YSYEKL. The CDR3 has 15 residues. CDR3 nucleotide sequence: TGCGCCAGCAGCCAAGGGGGACACTGGGGAAACATTCAGTACTTC. Protein sequence: CASSQGGHWGNIQYF.

The chain employs TRBV10-1 and TRBJ2-2; D not certain. The germline V gene encodes CDR1 WNHNN and CDR2 SYGVQD (reference sequence). The CDR3 totals 14 residues. V lost 4 bases and J lost 4, with 10 bases in between. CDR3 protein: CASSGVGSTGELFF. The CDR3, as DNA: TGCGCCAGCAGTGGTGTAGGTAGCACCGGGGAGCTGTTTTTT.

The chain combines TRBV27 with TRBJ2-5; D gene uncertain. Germline V gives CDR1 MNHEY, CDR2 SMNVEV (reference sequence). V was trimmed by 2 bases and J by 7 bases, leaving 20 bases between them. The CDR3 length is 16 residues. The CDR3 region is CASSLNGRLIRRTQYF. In DNA form, the CDR3 reads TGTGCCAGCAGTTTAAACGGGCGACTTATTAGGAGGACCCAGTACTTC.

The rearrangement uses TRBV7-6 and TRBJ2-7; D is possibly TRBD1 (6 bases). Germline V gene sequence: CDR1 SGHVS, CDR2 FNYEAQ. The ends were cut back, 5 bases at V and 0 bases at J, with 17 bases in the middle. This CDR3 is 16 amino acids long. The CDR3 nucleotides read TGTGCCAGCAGCCCCCAGACAGGTCTTAGCTCCTACGAGCAGTACTTC. It encodes CASSPQTGLSSYEQYF.

The J gene is TRBJ1-3, the V gene TRBV29-1; a weak D match, TRBD1 (5 bases). CDR1 is SQVTM and CDR2 is ANQGSEA in the germline V gene. The CDR3 extends over 14 amino acids. V shed 5 bases and J shed 4 bases, with 15 bases lying between them. The CDR3 reads CSVYQGLPGNTIYF. The CDR3 DNA reads TGCAGCGTTTACCAGGGATTGCCAGGAAACACCATATATTTT.

The V call is TRBV6-1, the J call TRBJ1-1, with a possible D match to TRBD1 (6 bases). Trimming stripped 2 bases from V and 5 bases from J, with 12 bases between. Germline loops: CDR1 MNHNS, CDR2 SASEGT. This CDR3 spans 14 amino acids. For the CDR3, the DNA is TGTGCCAGCAGTGAAACAGGGATAGGGACTGAAGCTTTCTTT. As protein: CASSETGIGTEAFF.

This clone was seen more than once but under ten times. The CDR3 nucleotides are TGTGCCTGGAGTGCGACCACTGATATCCCAACGCAAGAGACCCAGTACTTC. This translates into CAWSATTDIPTQETQYF. The chain uses TRBV30 and TRBJ2-5; D is ambiguous. Germline-derived CDR1 and CDR2 are GTSNPN and SVGIG (reference sequence). V lost 1 base and J 2 bases, leaving 20 bases between the germline ends. This CDR3 has 17 amino acids.

CDR3 residues: CASSPPRPRNEQFF. The CDR3, as DNA: TGTGCCAGCAGCCCACCCCGGCCCCGGAATGAGCAGTTCTTC. V is TRBV7-9 and J is TRBJ2-1, with D unresolved. The germline V gene has CDR1 SEHNR and CDR2 FQNEAQ (reference sequence). This CDR3 is built from 14 residues. With 5 bases removed from V and 7 bases from J, the gap between germline ends came to 15 bases.

V usage is TRBV10-3 and J usage is TRBJ1-5; 7 bases are shared with TRBD1. Germline CDR1 and CDR2: ENHRY and SYGVKD. CDR3 length: 13 residues. V shed 7 bases, J shed 5 bases, and the junction held 5 bases outside the gene matches. CDR3 DNA: TGTGCCATCACCCCGGACAGGTATCAGCCCCAGCATTTT. This gives the protein CAITPDRYQPQHF.

The chain joins TRBV9 to TRBJ2-3, with D perhaps matching TRBD1 (6 bases). CDR1 is SGDLS, CDR2 YYNGEE, per germline. The ends were cut back, 0 bases at V and 4 bases at J, with 6 bases in the middle. This CDR3 has 13 amino acids. CDR3 amino acids: CASSVEGADTQYF. The CDR3 bases are TGTGCCAGCAGCGTAGAGGGGGCAGATACGCAGTATTTT.

The chain links TRBV18 to TRBJ2-1; 7 nucleotides match TRBD2. V lost 6 bases to trimming and J lost 6 bases; unmatched junction nucleotides: 8. Per the germline V gene, CDR1 is KGHSH and CDR2 is LQKENI. The CDR3 loop spans 14 amino acids. As DNA, the CDR3 is TGTGCCAGCTCCTCGGGAGGACAACGCAATGAGCAGTTCTTC. Translating gives CASSSGGQRNEQFF.

J is TRBJ2-1 and V is TRBV7-6; TRBD1 aligns across 7 bases. V shed 5 bases, J shed 5 bases, and the junction held 12 bases outside the gene matches. Germline V gene data show CDR1 as SGHVS and CDR2 as FNYEAQ. The CDR3 consists of 16 residues. The CDR3 is CASSQLGTASDNEQFF. CDR3 DNA: TGTGCCAGCAGCCAACTCGGGACAGCTTCAGACAATGAGCAGTTCTTC.

The chain recombines TRBV28 with TRBJ2-7; TRBD2 agrees at 9 bases. Trimming at V came to 7 bases and at J to 0 bases, leaving 4 bases not matched to a gene. Germline V gene data show CDR1 as MDHEN and CDR2 as SYDVKM. The CDR3 is 14 residues long. In DNA, the CDR3 is TGTGCCAGCAAGAATAGCGGGAGCTCCTACGAGCAGTACTTC. Protein: CASKNSGSSYEQYF.

The chain has TRBV6-1 and TRBJ1-4; D perhaps matches TRBD1 (5 bases). The CDR3 loop spans 13 amino acids. Trimming removed 5 bases at V and 8 bases at J, with 12 bases between. In germline, CDR1 is MNHNS, CDR2 SASEGT. The CDR3 bases are TGTGCCAGCAGTAACGGGGGTCAGGAAAAACTGTTTTTT. This translates into CASSNGGQEKLFF.

The rearrangement uses TRBV29-1 and TRBJ1-2; no definite D call. This CDR3 is 11 amino acids long. The germline V gene has CDR1 SQVTM and CDR2 ANQGSEA. Trimming pared 7 bases from V and 2 bases from J, leaving 8 bases between. CDR3 region: CSASGNYGYTF. Written as DNA, the CDR3 is TGCAGCGCCAGTGGGAACTATGGCTACACCTTC. Full variable domain (outside the CDR3, taken from reference TRBV29-1 and TRBJ1-2): SAVISQKPSRDICQRGTSLTIQCQVDSQVTMMFWYRQQPGQSLTLIATANQGSEATYESGFVIDKFPISRPNLTFSTLTVSNMSPEDSSIYLCSASGNYGYTFGSGTRLTVV.

V is TRBV14 and J is TRBJ2-1, with TRBD2 matching 8 bases. From germline, CDR1 is SGHDN and CDR2 FVKESK. V lost 4 bases and J lost 7; bases outside the gene matches: 3. CDR3 length: 13 residues. CDR3: CASSLIAGNEQFF. CDR3 sequence (DNA): TGTGCCAGCAGCCTAATAGCGGGGAATGAGCAGTTCTTC.

The chain links TRBV4-2 to TRBJ2-5; 8 bases line up with TRBD2. V shed 0 bases and J 11 bases; nucleotides not matched to a gene: 11. The germline V gene has CDR1 LGHNA and CDR2 YNFKEQ. The CDR3 length is 15 residues. CDR3 nucleotide sequence: TGTGCCAGCAGCCAAGAAAATAGCGGGGCCAGGGAGCAGTACTTC. Protein sequence: CASSQENSGAREQYF.

This chain links TRBV5-1 with TRBJ2-1; 7 bases line up with TRBD2. There are 13 residues in the CDR3. V shed 4 bases and J 6 bases; nucleotides not matched to a gene: 4. Looked up from germline, CDR1 is SGHRS and CDR2 is YFSETQ. CDR3 bases: TGCGCCAGCAGCAAACTAGCGAGCAATGAGCAGTTCTTC. This sequence encodes CASSKLASNEQFF.

This chain joins TRBV2 and TRBJ1-1; D possibly corresponds to TRBD1 (6 bases). Deletions cut 11 bases from V and 4 bases from J, with 17 bases between. Germline CDR1 reads SNHLY; CDR2 reads FYNNEI. The CDR3 is made up of 13 amino acids. The CDR3: CACGRGFGTEAFF. DNA for the CDR3: TGTGCCTGTGGCAGGGGTTTCGGCACTGAAGCTTTCTTT.

This clone was observed a handful of times. The CDR3 region is CASSFSLLPYEQYF. CDR3 DNA sequence: TGTGCCAGCAGTTTCTCCCTACTACCCTACGAGCAGTACTTC. The rearrangement joins TRBV6-5 to TRBJ2-5; no firm D call. The better agreement between TRBJ2-7 and the DNA end casts doubt on the J call. The CDR3 has 14 residues. Germline lookup yields CDR1 MNHEY and CDR2 SVGAGI.

This clone has just a few counts. The V and J genes are TRBV13 and TRBJ2-7; D remains ambiguous. Trimming left V 0 bases short and J 4 bases short, with 13 bases between. CDR1 is PRHDT, CDR2 FYEKMQ, per germline (reference sequence). The CDR3 contains 15 residues. This CDR3 reads CASSLGGSQAYEQYF. For the CDR3, the DNA is TGTGCCAGCAGCTTAGGTGGTAGTCAGGCTTACGAGCAGTACTTC.

This clone was seen only once. The J gene is TRBJ2-1, the V gene TRBV5-1; tentative D call: TRBD1 (6 bases). The V end lost 2 bases, the J end lost 8 bases, and 11 bases lay between the germline ends. Germline loops: CDR1 SGHRS, CDR2 YFSETQ. CDR3 length: 13 amino acids. The CDR3 sequence: CASSFGGADEQFF. CDR3 coding DNA: TGCGCCAGCAGCTTTGGGGGCGCGGATGAGCAGTTCTTC.

This clone was detected only once. V usage is TRBV20-1 and J usage is TRBJ1-6, with no clear D. CDR1 and CDR2 (germline): DFQATT, SNEGSKA (reference sequence). This CDR3 spans 9 amino acids. V lost 7 bases and J 8 bases, leaving 3 bases between the germline ends. The CDR3 DNA reads as TGCAGTGTGGATTCACCCCTCCACTTT. Translation: CSVDSPLHF.

V gene TRBV5-6 combines with J gene TRBJ2-3, with D tentatively TRBD2 (5 bases). Germline V CDR1 and CDR2: SGHDT, YYEEEE. V lost 2 bases, J lost 4 bases, and 23 bases lay in between. The CDR3 totals 18 residues. The chain's CDR3 is CASSFFASWTELADTQYF. The CDR3 nucleotides are TGTGCCAGCAGCTTTTTCGCGTCGTGGACGGAACTAGCAGATACGCAGTATTTT.